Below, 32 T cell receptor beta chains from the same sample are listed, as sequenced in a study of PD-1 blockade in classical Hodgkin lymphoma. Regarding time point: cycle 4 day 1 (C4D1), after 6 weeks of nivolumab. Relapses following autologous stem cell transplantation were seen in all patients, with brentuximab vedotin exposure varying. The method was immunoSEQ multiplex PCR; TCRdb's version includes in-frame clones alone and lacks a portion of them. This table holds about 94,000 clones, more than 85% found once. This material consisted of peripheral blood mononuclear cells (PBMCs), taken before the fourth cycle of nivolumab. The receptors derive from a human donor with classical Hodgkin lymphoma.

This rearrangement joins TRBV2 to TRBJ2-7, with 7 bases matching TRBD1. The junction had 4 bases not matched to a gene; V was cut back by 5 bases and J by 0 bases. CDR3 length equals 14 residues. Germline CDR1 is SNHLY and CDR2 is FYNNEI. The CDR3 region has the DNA TGTGCCAGCAGTCAACAGGGGCTCTCCTACGAGCAGTACTTC. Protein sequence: CASSQQGLSYEQYF.

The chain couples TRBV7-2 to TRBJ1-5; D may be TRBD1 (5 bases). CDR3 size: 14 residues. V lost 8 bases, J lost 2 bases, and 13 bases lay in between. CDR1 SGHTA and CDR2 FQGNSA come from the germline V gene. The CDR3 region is CASGGGVGNQPQHF. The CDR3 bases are TGTGCCAGCGGGGGAGGTGTTGGCAATCAGCCCCAGCATTTT.

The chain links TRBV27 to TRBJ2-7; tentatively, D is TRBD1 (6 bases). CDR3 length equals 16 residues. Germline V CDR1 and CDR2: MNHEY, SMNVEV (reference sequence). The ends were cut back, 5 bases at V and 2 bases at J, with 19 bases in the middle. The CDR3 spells CASSAGQSLPPYEQYF. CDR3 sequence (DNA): TGTGCCAGCAGTGCAGGACAGTCTCTACCACCCTACGAGCAGTACTTC.

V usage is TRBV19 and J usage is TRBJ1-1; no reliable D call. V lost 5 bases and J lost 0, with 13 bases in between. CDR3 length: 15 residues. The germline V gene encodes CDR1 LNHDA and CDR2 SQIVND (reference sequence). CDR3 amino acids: CASSLYQVVNTEAFF. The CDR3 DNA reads TGTGCCAGTAGTCTATACCAGGTTGTGAACACTGAAGCTTTCTTT.

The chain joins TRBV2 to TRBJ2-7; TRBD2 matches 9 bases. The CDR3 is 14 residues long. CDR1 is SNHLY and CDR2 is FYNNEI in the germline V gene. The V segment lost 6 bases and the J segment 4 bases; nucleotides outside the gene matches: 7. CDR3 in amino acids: CASSIAGEVYEQYF. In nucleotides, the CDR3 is TGTGCCAGCAGCATAGCGGGAGAAGTTTACGAGCAGTACTTC.

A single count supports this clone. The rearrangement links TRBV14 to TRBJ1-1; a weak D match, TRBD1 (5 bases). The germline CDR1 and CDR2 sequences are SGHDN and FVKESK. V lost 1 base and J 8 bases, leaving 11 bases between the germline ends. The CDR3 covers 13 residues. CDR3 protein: CASSQASGAEAFF. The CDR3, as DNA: TGTGCCAGCAGCCAAGCCTCTGGGGCAGAAGCTTTCTTT.

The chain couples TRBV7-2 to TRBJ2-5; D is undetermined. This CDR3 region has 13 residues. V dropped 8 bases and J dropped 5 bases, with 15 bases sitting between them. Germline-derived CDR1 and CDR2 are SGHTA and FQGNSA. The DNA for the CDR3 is TGTGCCAGCTCCCCTCAAGGGCGCGAGACCCAGTACTTC. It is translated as CASSPQGRETQYF.

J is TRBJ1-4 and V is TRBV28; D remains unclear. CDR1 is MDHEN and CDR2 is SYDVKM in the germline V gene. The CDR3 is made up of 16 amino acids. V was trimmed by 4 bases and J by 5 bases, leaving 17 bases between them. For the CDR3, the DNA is TGTGCCAGCAGTTCGGTTGGCCTTTTAGCGAATGAAAAACTGTTTTTT. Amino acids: CASSSVGLLANEKLFF.

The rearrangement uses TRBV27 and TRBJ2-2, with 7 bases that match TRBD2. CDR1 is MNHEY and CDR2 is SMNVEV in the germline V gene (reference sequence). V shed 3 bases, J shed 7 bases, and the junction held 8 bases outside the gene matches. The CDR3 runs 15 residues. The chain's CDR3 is CASSLGAGRGGELFF. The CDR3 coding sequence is TGTGCCAGCAGTTTGGGAGCGGGACGAGGCGGGGAGCTGTTTTTT.

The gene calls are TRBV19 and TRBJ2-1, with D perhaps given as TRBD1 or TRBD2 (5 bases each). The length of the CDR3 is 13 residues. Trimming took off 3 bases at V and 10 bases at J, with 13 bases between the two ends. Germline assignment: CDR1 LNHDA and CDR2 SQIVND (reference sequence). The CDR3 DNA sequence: TGTGCCAGTAGTATCCTGGGGCGGAGGGAGCAGTTCTTC. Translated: CASSILGRREQFF.

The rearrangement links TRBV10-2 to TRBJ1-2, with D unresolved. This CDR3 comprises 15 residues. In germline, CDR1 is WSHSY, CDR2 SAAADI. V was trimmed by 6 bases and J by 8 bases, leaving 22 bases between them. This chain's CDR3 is CASRTTFEGLKGYTF. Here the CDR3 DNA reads TGCGCCAGCAGGACGACATTTGAAGGTCTAAAGGGCTACACCTTC.

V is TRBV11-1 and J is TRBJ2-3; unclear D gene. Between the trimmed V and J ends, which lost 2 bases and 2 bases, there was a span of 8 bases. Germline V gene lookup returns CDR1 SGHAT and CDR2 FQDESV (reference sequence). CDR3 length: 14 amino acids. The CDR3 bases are TGTGCCAGCAGCTTAATCCGGCCCACAGATACGCAGTATTTT. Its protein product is CASSLIRPTDTQYF.

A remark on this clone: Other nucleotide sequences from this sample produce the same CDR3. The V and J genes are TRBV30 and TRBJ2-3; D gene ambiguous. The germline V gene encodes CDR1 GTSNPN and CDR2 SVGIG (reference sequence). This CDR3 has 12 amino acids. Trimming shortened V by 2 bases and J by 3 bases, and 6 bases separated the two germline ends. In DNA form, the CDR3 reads TGTGCCTGGAGTCTCCGGACAGATACGCAGTATTTT. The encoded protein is CAWSLRTDTQYF.

The CDR3 here is CASSGVATNEKLFF. CDR3 DNA: TGCGCCAGCAGTGGGGTTGCAACTAATGAAAAACTGTTTTTT. The chain joins TRBV10-2 to TRBJ1-4, with D unclear. V dropped 4 bases and J dropped 0 bases, with 6 bases sitting between them. The V gene's germline CDR1 is WSHSY and CDR2 SAAADI. This CDR3 is built from 14 residues.

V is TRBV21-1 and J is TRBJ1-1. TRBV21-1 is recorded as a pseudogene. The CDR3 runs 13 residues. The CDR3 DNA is TGTGCCAGCAGCACCCAGGACAGGCGGGGGGCTTTCTTT. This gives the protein CASSTQDRRGAFF.

CDR3 nucleotide sequence: TGTGCCAGCAGCTTAGTGGGCCACGTGAACACTGAAGCTTTCTTT. Encoded protein: CASSLVGHVNTEAFF. V usage is TRBV7-9 and J usage is TRBJ1-1; no firm D call. Trimming took off 1 base at V and 0 bases at J, with 9 bases between the two ends. This CDR3 comprises 15 residues. Germline V lookup: CDR1 SEHNR, CDR2 FQNEAQ (reference sequence).

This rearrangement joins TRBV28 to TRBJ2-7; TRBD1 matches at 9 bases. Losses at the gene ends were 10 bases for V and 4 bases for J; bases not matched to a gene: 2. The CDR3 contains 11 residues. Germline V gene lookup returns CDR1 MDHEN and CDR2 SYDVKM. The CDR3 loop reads CANGQGYEQYF. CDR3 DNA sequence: TGTGCCAACGGACAGGGGTACGAGCAGTACTTC.

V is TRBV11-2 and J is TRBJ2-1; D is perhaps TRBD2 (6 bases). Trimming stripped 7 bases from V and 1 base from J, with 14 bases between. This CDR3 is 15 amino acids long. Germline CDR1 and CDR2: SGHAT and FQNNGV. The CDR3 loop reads CASKPAGLSYNEQFF. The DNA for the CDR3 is TGTGCCAGCAAACCAGCGGGCTTATCCTACAATGAGCAGTTCTTC. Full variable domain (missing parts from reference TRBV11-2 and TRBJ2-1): EAGVAQSPRYKIIEKRQSVAFWCNPISGHATLYWYQQILGQGPKLLIQFQNNGVVDDSQLPKDRFSAERLKGVDSTLKIQPAKLEDSAVYLCASKPAGLSYNEQFFGPGTRLTVL.

In nucleotides, the CDR3 is TGCGCCAGCAGATTCCGCAGCCGACCTCTCACAGATACGCAGTATTTT. This encodes CASRFRSRPLTDTQYF. The J gene is TRBJ2-3, the V gene TRBV5-1; D gene ambiguous. V was pared by 5 bases and J by 2 bases, with 18 bases between. CDR1 is SGHRS and CDR2 is YFSETQ in the germline V gene. The CDR3 is 16 amino acids.

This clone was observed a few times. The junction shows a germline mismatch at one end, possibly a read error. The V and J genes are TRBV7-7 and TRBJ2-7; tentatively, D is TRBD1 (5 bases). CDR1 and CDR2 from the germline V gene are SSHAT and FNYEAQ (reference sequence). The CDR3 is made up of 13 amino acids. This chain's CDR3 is CASSLAGAAEQYF. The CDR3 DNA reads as TGTGCTAGCAGCTTAGCTGGGGCCGCCGAGCAGTACTTC.

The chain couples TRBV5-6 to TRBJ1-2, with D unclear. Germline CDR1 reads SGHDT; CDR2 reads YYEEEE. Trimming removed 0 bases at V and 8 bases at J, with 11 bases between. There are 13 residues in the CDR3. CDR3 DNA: TGTGCCAGCAGCTTGGGACCCTCCCGAGGCTACACCTTC. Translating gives CASSLGPSRGYTF.

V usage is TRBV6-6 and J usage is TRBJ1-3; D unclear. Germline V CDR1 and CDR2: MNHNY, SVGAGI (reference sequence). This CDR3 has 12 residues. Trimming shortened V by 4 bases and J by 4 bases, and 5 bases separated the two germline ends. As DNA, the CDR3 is TGTGCCAGCAGTTCTGGGGGAAACACCATATATTTT. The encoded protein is CASSSGGNTIYF.

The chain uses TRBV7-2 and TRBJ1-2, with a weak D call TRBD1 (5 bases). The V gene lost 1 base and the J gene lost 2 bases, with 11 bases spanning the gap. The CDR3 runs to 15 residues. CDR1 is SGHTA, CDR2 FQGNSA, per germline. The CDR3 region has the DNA TGTGCCAGCAGCTTAGAGGCAGGGATCAACTATGGCTACACCTTC. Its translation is CASSLEAGINYGYTF.

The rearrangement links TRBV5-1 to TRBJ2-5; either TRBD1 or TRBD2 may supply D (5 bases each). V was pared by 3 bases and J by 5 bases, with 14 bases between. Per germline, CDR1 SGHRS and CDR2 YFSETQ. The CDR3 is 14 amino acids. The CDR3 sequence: CASSSGRTWETQYF. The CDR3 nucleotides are TGCGCCAGCAGCTCGGGACGAACTTGGGAGACCCAGTACTTC.

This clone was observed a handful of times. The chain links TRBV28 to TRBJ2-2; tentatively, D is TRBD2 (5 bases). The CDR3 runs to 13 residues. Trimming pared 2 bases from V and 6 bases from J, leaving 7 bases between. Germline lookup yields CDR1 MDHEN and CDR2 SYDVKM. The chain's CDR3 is CASSLEGAGELFF. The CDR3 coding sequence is TGTGCCAGCAGTTTAGAGGGTGCCGGGGAGCTGTTTTTT.

The CDR3 DNA reads as TGTGCCAGCAGCTTAGTAATTAGGGGACAGGGTTGGGGCGAGCAGTACTTC. Translation gives CASSLVIRGQGWGEQYF. This sequence joins TRBV7-8 and TRBJ2-7; 9 bases fit TRBD1. The germline CDR1 and CDR2 sequences are SGHVS and FQNEAQ. This CDR3 region has 17 residues. The V and J ends lost 1 base and 6 bases, in that order; junction bases with no gene match: 13.

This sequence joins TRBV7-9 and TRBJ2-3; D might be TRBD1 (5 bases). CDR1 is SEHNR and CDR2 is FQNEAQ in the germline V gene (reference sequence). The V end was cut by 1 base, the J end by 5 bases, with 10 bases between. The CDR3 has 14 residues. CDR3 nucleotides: TGTGCCAGCAGCTTAGTTCAGGGTATAGATACGCAGTATTTT. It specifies CASSLVQGIDTQYF.

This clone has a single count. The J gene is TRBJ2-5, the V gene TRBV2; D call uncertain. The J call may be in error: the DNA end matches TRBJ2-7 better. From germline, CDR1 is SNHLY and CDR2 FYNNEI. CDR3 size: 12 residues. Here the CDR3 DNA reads TGTGCCAGCAGCGCAGTTACCTACGAGCAGTACTTC. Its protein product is CASSAVTYEQYF.

CDR3 bases: TGTGCCAGCAGCCAAGGTCCCTCTATGGACAGGAACTTCTATGGCTACACCTTC. Protein sequence: CASSQGPSMDRNFYGYTF. This rearrangement joins TRBV4-2 to TRBJ1-2; 7 bases map to TRBD1. The V gene end was trimmed by 1 base and the J gene end by 4 bases; junction bases not matched to a gene: 15. The germline gives CDR1 LGHNA, CDR2 YNFKEQ. The CDR3 spans 18 residues.

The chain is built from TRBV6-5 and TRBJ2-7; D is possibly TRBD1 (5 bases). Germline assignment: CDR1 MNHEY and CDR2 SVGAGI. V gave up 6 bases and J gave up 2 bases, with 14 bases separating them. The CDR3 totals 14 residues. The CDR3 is CASSDSLIPYEQYF. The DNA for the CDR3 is TGTGCCAGCAGCGACAGCCTAATACCCTACGAGCAGTACTTC.

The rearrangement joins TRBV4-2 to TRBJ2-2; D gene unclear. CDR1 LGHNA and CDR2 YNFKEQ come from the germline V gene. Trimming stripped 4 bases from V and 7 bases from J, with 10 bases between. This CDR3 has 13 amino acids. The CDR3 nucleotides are TGTGCCAGCAGCCCCCGGTTTGGCGGGGAGCTGTTTTTT. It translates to CASSPRFGGELFF.

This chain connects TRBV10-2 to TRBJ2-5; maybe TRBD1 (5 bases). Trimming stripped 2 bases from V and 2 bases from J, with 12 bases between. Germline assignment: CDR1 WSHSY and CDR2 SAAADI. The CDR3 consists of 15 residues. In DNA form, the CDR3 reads TGCGCCAGCAGTGAGGACAGTGGCCGGCAAGAGACCCAGTACTTC. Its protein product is CASSEDSGRQETQYF.